The present T cell receptor (beta chain) was sequenced within a study of blood T cell repertoires in COVID-19. Study-wide background: The origin of the acute and convalescent COVID-19 samples was the United States, Italy and Spain.

Repertoires were generated with immunoSEQ multiplex PCR, while TCRdb's copy carries only in-frame clones and drops some. The sample consists of about 280,000 clones, about nine tenths of them appearing once. Between the trimmed V and J ends, which lost 3 bases and 0 bases, there was a span of 12 bases. The germline V gene encodes CDR1 SGDLS and CDR2 YYNGEE. The CDR3 loop spans 15 amino acids. Adults between about 18 and 95 years of age took part from 20 to 25 US areas. Allocation to cohorts depended on clinical history reported by the participants. This clonotype was obtained from a woman aged 55-70 years who had recovered from COVID-19. The chain is built from TRBV9 and TRBJ2-5; tentatively, D is TRBD2 (6 bases). Sequencing was done on a sample of PBMCs or T cells enriched from blood (not recorded which). The CDR3 DNA reads as TGTGCCAGCAGCGCATGGGGAGGACACCAAGAGACCCAGTACTTC. This translates into CASSAWGGHQETQYF.